This T cell receptor beta chain was observed in a study of breast tumors, draining lymph nodes, adjacent tissues. The study's findings and limits: Compared with basal-like, luminal-like tumors shared significantly more repertoire with nontumor tissue. Tumor repertoires ranked between lymph nodes and nontumor tissue in diversity, with V and J gene preferences. The lymph node origin of tumor T cells was framed as consistent with a hypothesis, not demonstrated.

Germline CDR1 and CDR2: SGHTS and YDEGEE. The V and J ends lost 1 base and 6 bases, in that order; junction bases with no gene match: 3. The CDR3 runs 15 residues. Axillary draining lymph nodes of breast cancer patients supplied the node samples. At least ten counts were recorded for this clonotype. Its antigen remains unidentified. TCRdb processed the multiplex PCR reads anew with MiXCR; each CDR3 protein has one entry. The table shows 180,000 or so distinct CDR3 sequences, with approximately 33% occurring only once. The TCR was taken from a female donor with breast cancer. Some clones in this sample may be carry-over from other donors' samples. The rearrangement links TRBV5-8 to TRBJ2-2; TRBD2 matches 10 bases. Source material: axillary lymph node tissue. CDR3 DNA: TGTGCCAGCAGCTTGATCAGCGGGGGGGCCGGGGAGCTGTTTTTT. Residues: CASSLISGGAGELFF.